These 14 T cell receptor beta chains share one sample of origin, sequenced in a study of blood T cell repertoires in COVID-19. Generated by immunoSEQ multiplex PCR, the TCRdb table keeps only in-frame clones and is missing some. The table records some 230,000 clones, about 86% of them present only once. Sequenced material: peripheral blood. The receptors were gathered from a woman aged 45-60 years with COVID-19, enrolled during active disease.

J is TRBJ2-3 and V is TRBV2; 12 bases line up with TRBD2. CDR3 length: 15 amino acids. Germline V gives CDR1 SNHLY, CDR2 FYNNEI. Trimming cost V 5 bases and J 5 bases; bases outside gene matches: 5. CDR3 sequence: CASSPLAGGKDTQYF. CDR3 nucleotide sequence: TGTGCCAGCAGTCCTCTAGCGGGGGGGAAAGATACGCAGTATTTT.

The CDR3 DNA follows: TGTGCCAGCAGTTTCCTTCGGGGCGAGCAGTACTTC. This codes for CASSFLRGEQYF. The chain links TRBV28 to TRBJ2-7; possibly TRBD2 for D (5 bases). The length of the CDR3 is 12 residues. Between the trimmed V and J ends, which lost 3 bases and 6 bases, there was a span of 9 bases. In germline, CDR1 is MDHEN, CDR2 SYDVKM. Looking up the rest from reference TRBV28 and TRBJ2-7 gives the full variable domain: DVKVTQSSRYLVKRTGEKVFLECVQDMDHENMFWYRQDPGLGLRLIYFSYDVKMKEKGDIPEGYSVSREKKERFSLILESASTNQTSMYLCASSFLRGEQYFGPGTRLTVT.

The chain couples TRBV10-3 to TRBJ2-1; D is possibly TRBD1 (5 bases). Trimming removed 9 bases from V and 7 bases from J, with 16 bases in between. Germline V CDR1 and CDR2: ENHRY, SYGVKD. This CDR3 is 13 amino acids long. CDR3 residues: CAIWFEQGNEQFF. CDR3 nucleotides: TGTGCCATTTGGTTTGAGCAGGGTAATGAGCAGTTCTTC.

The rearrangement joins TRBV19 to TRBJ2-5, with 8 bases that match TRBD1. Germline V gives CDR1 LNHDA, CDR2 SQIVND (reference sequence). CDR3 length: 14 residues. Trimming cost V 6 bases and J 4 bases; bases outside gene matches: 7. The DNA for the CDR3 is TGTGCCAGTAGCGACAGGGGTAGGGCAGAGACCCAGTACTTC. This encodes CASSDRGRAETQYF.

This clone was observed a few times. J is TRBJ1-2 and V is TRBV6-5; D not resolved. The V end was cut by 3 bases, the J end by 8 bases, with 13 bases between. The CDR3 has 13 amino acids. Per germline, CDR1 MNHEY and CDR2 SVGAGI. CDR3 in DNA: TGTGCCAGCAGTTATAACACAGATGGAGGCTACACCTTC. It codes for CASSYNTDGGYTF.

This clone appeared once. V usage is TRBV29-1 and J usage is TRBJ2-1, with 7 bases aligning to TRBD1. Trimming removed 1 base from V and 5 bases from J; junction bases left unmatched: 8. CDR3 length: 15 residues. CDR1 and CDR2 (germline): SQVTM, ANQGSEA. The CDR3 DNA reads TGCAGCGTTGAAGTATCGACAGGGATCGACAATGAGCAGTTCTTC. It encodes CSVEVSTGIDNEQFF.

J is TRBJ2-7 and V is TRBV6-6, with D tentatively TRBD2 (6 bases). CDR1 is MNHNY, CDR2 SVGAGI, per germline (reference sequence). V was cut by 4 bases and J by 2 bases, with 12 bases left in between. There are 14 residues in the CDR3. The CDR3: CASSSGVSAYEQYF. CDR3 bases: TGTGCCAGCAGTTCGGGGGTTTCTGCCTACGAGCAGTACTTC.

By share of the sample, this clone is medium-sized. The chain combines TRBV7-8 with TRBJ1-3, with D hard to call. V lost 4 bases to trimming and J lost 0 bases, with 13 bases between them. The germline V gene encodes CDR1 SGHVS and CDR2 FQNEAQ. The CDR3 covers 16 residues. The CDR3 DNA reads TGTGCCAGCAGCTCCCCCGCGGCGAACTCTGGAAACACCATATATTTT. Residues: CASSSPAANSGNTIYF.

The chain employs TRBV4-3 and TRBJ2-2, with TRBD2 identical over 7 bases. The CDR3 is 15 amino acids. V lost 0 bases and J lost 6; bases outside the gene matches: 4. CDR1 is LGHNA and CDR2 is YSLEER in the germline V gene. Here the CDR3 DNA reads TGCGCCAGCAGCCAAGATTGGAGCGGGGCCGGGGAGCTGTTTTTT. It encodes CASSQDWSGAGELFF.

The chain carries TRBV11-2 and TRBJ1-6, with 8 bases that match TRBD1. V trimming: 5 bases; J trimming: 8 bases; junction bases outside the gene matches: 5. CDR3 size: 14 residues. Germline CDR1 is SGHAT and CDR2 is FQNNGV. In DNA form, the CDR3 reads TGTGCCAGCAGCCAGGACAGGGCGGATTCACCCCTCCACTTT. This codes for CASSQDRADSPLHF.

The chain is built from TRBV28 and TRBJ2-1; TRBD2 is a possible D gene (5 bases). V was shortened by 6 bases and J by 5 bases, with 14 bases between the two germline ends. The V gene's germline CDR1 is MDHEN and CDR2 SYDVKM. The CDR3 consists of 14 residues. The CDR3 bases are TGTGCCAGCAGCCCGCCGGGGTGGGACAATGAGCAGTTCTTC. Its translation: CASSPPGWDNEQFF.

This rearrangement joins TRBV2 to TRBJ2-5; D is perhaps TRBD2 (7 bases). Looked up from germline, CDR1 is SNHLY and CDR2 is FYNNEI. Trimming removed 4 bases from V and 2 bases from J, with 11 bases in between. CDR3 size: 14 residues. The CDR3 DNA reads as TGTGCCAGCAGTGTCGGGGGGCCTCAAGAGACCCAGTACTTC. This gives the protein CASSVGGPQETQYF. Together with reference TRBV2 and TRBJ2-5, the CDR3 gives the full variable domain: EPEVTQTPSHQVTQMGQEVILRCVPISNHLYFYWYRQILGQKVEFLVSFYNNEISEKSEIFDDQFSVERPDGSNFTLKIRSTKLEDSAMYFCASSVGGPQETQYFGPGTRLLVL.

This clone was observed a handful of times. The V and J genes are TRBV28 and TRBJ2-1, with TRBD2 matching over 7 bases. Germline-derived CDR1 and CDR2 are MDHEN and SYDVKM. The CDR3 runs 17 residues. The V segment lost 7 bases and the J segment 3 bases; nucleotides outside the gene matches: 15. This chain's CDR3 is CASTSLILASYYNEQFF. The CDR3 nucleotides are TGTGCCAGCACATCACTTATACTAGCGTCTTACTACAATGAGCAGTTCTTC.

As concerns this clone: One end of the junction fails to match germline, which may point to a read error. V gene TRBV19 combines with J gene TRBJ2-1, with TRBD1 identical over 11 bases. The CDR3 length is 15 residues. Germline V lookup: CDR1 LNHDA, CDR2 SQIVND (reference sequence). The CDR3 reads CASGIGTGGYNEQFF. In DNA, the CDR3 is TGTGCCAGTGGTATCGGGACAGGGGGCTACAATGAGCAGTTCTTC.